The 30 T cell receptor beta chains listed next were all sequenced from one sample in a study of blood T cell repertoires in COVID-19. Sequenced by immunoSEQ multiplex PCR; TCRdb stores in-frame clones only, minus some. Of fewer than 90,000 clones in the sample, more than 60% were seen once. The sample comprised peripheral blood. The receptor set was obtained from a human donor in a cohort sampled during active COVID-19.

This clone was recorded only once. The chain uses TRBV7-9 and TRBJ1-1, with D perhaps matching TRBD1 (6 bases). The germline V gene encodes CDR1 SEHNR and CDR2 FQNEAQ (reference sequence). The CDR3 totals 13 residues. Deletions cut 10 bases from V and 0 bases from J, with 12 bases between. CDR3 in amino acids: CATTDSLNTEAFF. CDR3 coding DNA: TGTGCCACCACGGACAGCTTGAACACTGAAGCTTTCTTT. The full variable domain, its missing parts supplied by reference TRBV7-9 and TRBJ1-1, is DTGVSQNPRHKITKRGQNVTFRCDPISEHNRLYWYRQTLGQGPEFLTYFQNEAQLEKSRLLSDRFSAERPKGSFSTLEIQRTEQGDSAMYLCATTDSLNTEAFFGQGTRLTVV.

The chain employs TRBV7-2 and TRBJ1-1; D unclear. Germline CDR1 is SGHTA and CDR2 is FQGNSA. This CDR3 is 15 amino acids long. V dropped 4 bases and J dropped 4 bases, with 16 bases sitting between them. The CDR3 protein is CASSSRGSPGTEAFF. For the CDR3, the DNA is TGTGCCAGCAGCTCTAGAGGGTCCCCCGGCACTGAAGCTTTCTTT.

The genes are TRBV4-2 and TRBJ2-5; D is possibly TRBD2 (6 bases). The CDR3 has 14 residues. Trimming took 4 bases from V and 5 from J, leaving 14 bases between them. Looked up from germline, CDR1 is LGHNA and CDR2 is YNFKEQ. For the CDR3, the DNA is TGTGCCAGCAGCCCCGGGGGTAGGGCCGAGACCCAGTACTTC. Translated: CASSPGGRAETQYF.

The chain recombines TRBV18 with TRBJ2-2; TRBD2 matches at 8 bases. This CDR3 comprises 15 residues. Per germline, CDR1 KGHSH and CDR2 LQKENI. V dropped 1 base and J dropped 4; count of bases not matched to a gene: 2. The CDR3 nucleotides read TGTGCCAGCTCACCACTAGCGGGAACCACCGGGGAGCTGTTTTTT. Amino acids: CASSPLAGTTGELFF. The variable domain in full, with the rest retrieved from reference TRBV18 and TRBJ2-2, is NAGVMQNPRHLVRRRGQEARLRCSPMKGHSHVYWYRQLPEEGLKFMVYLQKENIIDESGMPKERFSAEFPKEGPSILRIQQVVRGDSAAYFCASSPLAGTTGELFFGEGSRLTVL.

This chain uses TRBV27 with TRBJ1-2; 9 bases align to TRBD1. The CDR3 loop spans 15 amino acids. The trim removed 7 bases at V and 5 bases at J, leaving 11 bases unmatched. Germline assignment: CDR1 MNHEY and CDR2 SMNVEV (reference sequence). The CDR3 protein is CASNPSGTGLYGYTF. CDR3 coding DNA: TGTGCCAGCAACCCTTCCGGGACAGGGCTATATGGCTACACCTTC.

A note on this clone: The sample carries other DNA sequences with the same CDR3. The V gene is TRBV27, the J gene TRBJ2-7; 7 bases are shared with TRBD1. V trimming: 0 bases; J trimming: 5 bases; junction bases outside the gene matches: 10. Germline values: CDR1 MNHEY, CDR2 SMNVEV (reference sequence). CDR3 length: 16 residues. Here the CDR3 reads CASSLSLGRGTHEQYF. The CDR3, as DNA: TGTGCCAGCAGTTTATCCCTAGGCAGGGGGACCCACGAGCAGTACTTC.

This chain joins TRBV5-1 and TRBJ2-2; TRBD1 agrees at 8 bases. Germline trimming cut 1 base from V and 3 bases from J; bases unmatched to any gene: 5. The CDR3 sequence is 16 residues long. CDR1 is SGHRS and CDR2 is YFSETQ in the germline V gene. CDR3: CASSLRDRWDTGELFF. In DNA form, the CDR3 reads TGCGCCAGCAGCTTGCGGGACAGGTGGGACACCGGGGAGCTGTTTTTT.

CDR3 nucleotide sequence: TGTGCCAGCAGCTCAGACCGACAGGGGGGTCTCTATGGCTACACCTTC. This translates into CASSSDRQGGLYGYTF. This sequence joins TRBV7-9 and TRBJ1-2; 9 bases line up with TRBD1. The CDR3 length is 16 residues. V trimming: 4 bases; J trimming: 4 bases; junction bases outside the gene matches: 10. Germline V gene sequence: CDR1 SEHNR, CDR2 FQNEAQ (reference sequence).

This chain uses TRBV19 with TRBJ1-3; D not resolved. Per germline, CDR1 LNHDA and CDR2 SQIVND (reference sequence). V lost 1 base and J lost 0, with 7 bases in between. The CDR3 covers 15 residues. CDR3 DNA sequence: TGTGCCAGTAGTATAGCGGGAATCTCTGGAAACACCATATATTTT. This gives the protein CASSIAGISGNTIYF.

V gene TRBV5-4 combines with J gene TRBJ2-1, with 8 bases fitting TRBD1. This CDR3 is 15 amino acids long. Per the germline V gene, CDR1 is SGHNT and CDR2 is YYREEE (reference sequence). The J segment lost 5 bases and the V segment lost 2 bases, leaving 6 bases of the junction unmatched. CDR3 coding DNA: TGTGCCAGCAGCTTTGTGGGACAGGCGAACAATGAGCAGTTCTTC. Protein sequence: CASSFVGQANNEQFF.

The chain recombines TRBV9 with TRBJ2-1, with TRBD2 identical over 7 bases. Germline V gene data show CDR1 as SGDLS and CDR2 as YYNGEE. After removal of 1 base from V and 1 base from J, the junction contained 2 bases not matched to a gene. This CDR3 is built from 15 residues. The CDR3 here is CASSVISGSYNEQFF. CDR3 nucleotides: TGTGCCAGCAGCGTAATTAGCGGGTCCTACAATGAGCAGTTCTTC. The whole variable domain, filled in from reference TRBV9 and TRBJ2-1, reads DSGVTQTPKHLITATGQRVTLRCSPRSGDLSVYWYQQSLDQGLQFLIQYYNGEERAKGNILERFSAQQFPDLHSELNLSSLELGDSALYFCASSVISGSYNEQFFGPGTRLTVL.

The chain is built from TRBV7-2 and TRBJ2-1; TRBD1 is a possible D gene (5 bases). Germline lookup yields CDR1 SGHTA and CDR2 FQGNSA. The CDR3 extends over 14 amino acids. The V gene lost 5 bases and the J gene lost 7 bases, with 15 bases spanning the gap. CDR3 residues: CASSPPGHLNEQFF. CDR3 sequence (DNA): TGTGCCAGCAGCCCCCCCGGACATCTGAATGAGCAGTTCTTC.

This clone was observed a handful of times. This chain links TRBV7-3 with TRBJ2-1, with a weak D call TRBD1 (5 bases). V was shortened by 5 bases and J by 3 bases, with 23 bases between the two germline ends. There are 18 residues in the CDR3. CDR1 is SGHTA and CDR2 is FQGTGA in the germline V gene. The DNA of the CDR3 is TGTGCCAGCAGCCATACCCCGAGACCGGACCAGGGCTACAATGAGCAGTTCTTC. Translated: CASSHTPRPDQGYNEQFF.

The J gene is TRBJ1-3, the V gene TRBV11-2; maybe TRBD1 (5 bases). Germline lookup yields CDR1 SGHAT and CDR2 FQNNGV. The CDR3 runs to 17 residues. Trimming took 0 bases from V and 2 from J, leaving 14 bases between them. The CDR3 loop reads CASSLDPRRGPGNTIYF. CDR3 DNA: TGTGCCAGCAGCTTAGATCCCAGGAGGGGACCTGGAAACACCATATATTTT.

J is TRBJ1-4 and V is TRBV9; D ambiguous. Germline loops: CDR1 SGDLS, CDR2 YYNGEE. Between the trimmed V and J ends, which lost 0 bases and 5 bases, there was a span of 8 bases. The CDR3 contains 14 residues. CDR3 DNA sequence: TGTGCCAGCAGCGTAGGTGGAGGAAATGAAAAACTGTTTTTT. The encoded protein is CASSVGGGNEKLFF.

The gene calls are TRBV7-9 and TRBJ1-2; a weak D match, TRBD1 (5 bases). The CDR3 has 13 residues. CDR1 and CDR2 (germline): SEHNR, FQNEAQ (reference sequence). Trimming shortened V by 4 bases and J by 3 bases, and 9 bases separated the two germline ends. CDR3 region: CASSYKGDYGYTF. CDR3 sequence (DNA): TGTGCCAGCAGCTATAAAGGGGACTATGGCTACACCTTC. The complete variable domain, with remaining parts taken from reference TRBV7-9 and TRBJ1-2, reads DTGVSQNPRHKITKRGQNVTFRCDPISEHNRLYWYRQTLGQGPEFLTYFQNEAQLEKSRLLSDRFSAERPKGSFSTLEIQRTEQGDSAMYLCASSYKGDYGYTFGSGTRLTVV.

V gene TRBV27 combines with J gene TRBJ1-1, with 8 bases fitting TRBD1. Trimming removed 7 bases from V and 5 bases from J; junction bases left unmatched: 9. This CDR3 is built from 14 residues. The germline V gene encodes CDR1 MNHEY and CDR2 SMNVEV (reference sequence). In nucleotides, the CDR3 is TGTGCCAGCAAAACGCAGGGGGCGCGGACTGAAGCTTTCTTT. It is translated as CASKTQGARTEAFF.

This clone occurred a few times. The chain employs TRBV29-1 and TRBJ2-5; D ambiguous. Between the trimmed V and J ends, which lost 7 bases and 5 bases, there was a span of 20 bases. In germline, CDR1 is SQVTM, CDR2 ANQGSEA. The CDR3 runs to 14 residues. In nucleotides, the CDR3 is TGCAGCGCCCGAGGCGGAGCCGACTGGGAGACCCAGTACTTC. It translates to CSARGGADWETQYF.

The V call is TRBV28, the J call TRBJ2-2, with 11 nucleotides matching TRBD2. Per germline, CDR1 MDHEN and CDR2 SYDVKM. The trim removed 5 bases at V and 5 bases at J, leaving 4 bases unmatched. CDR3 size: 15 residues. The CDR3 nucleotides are TGTGCCAGCAGTCTAGCGGGAGGTGGGACCGGGGAGCTGTTTTTT. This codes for CASSLAGGGTGELFF.

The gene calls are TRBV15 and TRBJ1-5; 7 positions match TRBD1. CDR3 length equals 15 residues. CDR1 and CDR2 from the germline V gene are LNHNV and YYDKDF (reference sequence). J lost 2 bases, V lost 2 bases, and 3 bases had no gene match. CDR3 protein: CATSRSGTGNQPQHF. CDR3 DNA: TGTGCCACCAGCAGATCCGGGACAGGCAATCAGCCCCAGCATTTT.

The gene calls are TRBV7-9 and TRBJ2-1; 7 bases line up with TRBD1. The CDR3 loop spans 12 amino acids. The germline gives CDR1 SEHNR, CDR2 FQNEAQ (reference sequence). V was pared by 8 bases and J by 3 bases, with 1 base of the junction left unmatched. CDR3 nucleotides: TGTGCCAGCGGGACAGACTACAATGAGCAGTTCTTC. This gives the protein CASGTDYNEQFF.

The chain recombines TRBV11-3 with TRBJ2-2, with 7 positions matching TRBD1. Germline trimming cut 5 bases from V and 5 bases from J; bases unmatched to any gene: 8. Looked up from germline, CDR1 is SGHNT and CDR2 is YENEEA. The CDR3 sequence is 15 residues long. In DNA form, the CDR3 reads TGTGCCAGCAGCCGCCGGGCAGGGGGAACCGGGGAGCTGTTTTTT. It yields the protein CASSRRAGGTGELFF.

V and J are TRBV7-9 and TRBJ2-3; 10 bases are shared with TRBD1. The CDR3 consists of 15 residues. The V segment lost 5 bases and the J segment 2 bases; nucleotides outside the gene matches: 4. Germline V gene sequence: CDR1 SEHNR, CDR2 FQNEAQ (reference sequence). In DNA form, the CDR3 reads TGTGCCAGCAGCGGACAGGGGGGACTCACAGATACGCAGTATTTT. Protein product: CASSGQGGLTDTQYF.

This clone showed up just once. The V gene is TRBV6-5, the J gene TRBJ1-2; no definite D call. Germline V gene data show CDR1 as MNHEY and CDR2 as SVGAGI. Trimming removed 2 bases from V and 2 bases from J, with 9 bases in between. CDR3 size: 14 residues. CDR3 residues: CASSYGSANYGYTF. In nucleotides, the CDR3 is TGTGCCAGCAGTTACGGTTCCGCGAACTATGGCTACACCTTC.

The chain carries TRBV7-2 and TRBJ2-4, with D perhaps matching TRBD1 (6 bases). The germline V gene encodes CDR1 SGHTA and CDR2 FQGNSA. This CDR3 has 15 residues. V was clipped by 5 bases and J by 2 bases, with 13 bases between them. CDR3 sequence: CASSTNRASKNIQYF. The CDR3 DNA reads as TGTGCCAGCAGCACCAACAGGGCGTCCAAAAACATTCAGTACTTC. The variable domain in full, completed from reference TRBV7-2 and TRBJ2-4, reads GAGVSQSPSNKVTEKGKDVELRCDPISGHTALYWYRQSLGQGLEFLIYFQGNSAPDKSGLPSDRFSAERTGGSVSTLTIQRTQQEDSAVYLCASSTNRASKNIQYFGAGTRLSVL.

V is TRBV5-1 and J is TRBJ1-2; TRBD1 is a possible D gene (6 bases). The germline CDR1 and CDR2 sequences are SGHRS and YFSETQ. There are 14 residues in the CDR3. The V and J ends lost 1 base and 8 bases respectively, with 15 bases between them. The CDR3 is CASSLNRVHVGYTF. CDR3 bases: TGCGCCAGCAGCTTGAACAGGGTGCACGTGGGCTACACCTTC.

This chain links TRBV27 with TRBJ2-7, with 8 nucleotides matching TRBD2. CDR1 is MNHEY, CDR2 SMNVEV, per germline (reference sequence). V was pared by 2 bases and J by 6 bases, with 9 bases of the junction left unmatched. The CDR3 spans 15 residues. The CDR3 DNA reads TGTGCCAGCAGTTTAACCGGGGTCCTAGCGGGCGAGCAGTACTTC. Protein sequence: CASSLTGVLAGEQYF.

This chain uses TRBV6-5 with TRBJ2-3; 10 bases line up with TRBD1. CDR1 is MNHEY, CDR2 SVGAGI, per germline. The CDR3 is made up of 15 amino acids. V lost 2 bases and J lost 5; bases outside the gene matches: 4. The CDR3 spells CASSYVGTGEDTQYF. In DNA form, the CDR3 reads TGTGCCAGCAGTTACGTAGGGACAGGGGAAGATACGCAGTATTTT.

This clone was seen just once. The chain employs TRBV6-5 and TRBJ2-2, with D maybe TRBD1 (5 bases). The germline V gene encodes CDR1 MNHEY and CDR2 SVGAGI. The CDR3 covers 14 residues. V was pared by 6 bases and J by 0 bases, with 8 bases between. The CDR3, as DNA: TGTGCCAGCAGGACAGATTCGAACACCGGGGAGCTGTTTTTT. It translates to CASRTDSNTGELFF.

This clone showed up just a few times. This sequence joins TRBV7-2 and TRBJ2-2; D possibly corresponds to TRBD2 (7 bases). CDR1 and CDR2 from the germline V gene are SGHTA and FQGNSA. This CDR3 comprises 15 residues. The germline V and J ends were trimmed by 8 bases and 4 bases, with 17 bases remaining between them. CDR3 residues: CASCPGGQITGELFF. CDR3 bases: TGTGCCAGCTGTCCCGGGGGGCAGATCACCGGGGAGCTGTTTTTT. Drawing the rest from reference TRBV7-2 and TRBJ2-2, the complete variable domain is GAGVSQSPSNKVTEKGKDVELRCDPISGHTALYWYRQSLGQGLEFLIYFQGNSAPDKSGLPSDRFSAERTGGSVSTLTIQRTQQEDSAVYLCASCPGGQITGELFFGEGSRLTVL.